These 5 T cell receptor beta chains were all obtained from the same sample, sequenced in a study of cytotoxic CD8 clonotypes in ibrutinib-treated CLL. Generated by immunoSEQ multiplex PCR, the TCRdb table keeps only in-frame clones and is missing some. The table records approximately 200,000 clones, over 60% of them present only once. The sample in question was PBMCs, obtained after 24 months of ibrutinib treatment. Receptors originate from a human donor with chronic lymphocytic leukemia.

V usage is TRBV15 and J usage is TRBJ2-7; 7 positions agree with TRBD2. The V gene end was trimmed by 4 bases and the J gene end by 5 bases; junction bases not matched to a gene: 14. Germline loops: CDR1 LNHNV, CDR2 YYDKDF (reference sequence). The CDR3 runs 16 residues. The CDR3 coding sequence is TGTGCCACCAGCACGTATGTTGGAGGGAGGGCCGACGAGCAGTACTTC. Translated: CATSTYVGGRADEQYF.

This chain uses TRBV6-6 with TRBJ2-1; D not resolved. The CDR3 loop spans 14 amino acids. Germline V lookup: CDR1 MNHNY, CDR2 SVGAGI (reference sequence). V was pared by 2 bases and J by 4 bases, with 9 bases between. CDR3 sequence reads: CASSYGRTYNEQFF. In DNA form, the CDR3 reads TGTGCCAGCAGTTACGGCAGAACTTACAATGAGCAGTTCTTC.

The chain uses TRBV5-1 and TRBJ2-7; D gene uncertain. The CDR3 extends over 16 amino acids. Germline-derived CDR1 and CDR2 are SGHRS and YFSETQ. Trimming left V 0 bases short and J 0 bases short, with 13 bases between. As DNA, the CDR3 is TGCGCCAGCAGCTTGGGACAAGCCCGTTACTCCTACGAGCAGTACTTC. Translating it yields CASSLGQARYSYEQYF. The full variable domain, in which reference TRBV5-1 and TRBJ2-7 provide the parts outside the CDR3, is KAGVTQTPRYLIKTRGQQVTLSCSPISGHRSVSWYQQTPGQGLQFLFEYFSETQRNKGNFPGRFSGRQFSNSRSEMNVSTLELGDSALYLCASSLGQARYSYEQYFGPGTRLTVT.

The chain combines TRBV6-5 with TRBJ1-2, with 7 bases that match TRBD1. J gave up 2 bases and V 2 bases, and 2 bases lay outside the gene matches. This CDR3 has 14 residues. The germline gives CDR1 MNHEY, CDR2 SVGAGI. CDR3 amino acids: CASSYGTANYGYTF. CDR3 nucleotide sequence: TGTGCCAGCAGTTACGGGACAGCAAACTATGGCTACACCTTC.

The J gene is TRBJ1-2, the V gene TRBV4-2; D is perhaps TRBD1 (6 bases). Per germline, CDR1 LGHNA and CDR2 YNFKEQ. The CDR3 extends over 16 amino acids. V gave up 1 base and J gave up 4 bases, with 16 bases separating them. The CDR3 region has the DNA TGTGCCAGCAGCCAAGTGGAGAATCGGGGGGCCTATGGCTACACCTTC. This gives the protein CASSQVENRGAYGYTF.